This record covers a single TCR beta chain. Amplified TCR beta CDR3 regions derived from RNA transcripts. When the TCR CDR3 underwent first-round RT-PCR, the HTBI primer set was used. TCRdb re-called the multiplex PCR reads through MiXCR, storing one row per CDR3 protein. The sample consists of over 250,000 distinct CDR3 sequences, over 15% of them appearing once. V was pared by 1 base and J by 3 bases, with 4 bases of the junction left unmatched. The CDR3 contains 15 residues. Germline CDR1 reads MNHEY; CDR2 reads SMNVEV (reference sequence). This record comes from a study of T cells in Graves' hyperthyroidism and ophthalmopathy. Study context: Initial diagnosis, before any treatment, was when peripheral blood was collected.

The clonotype was recovered from a woman aged 60-75 years with Graves' ophthalmopathy. The specimen was blood. The chain couples TRBV27 to TRBJ2-7; 9 positions agree with TRBD1. The CDR3 loop is CASSLLDRGYYEQYF. The CDR3 DNA follows: TGTGCCAGCAGTTTATTGGACAGGGGCTACTACGAGCAGTACTTC.